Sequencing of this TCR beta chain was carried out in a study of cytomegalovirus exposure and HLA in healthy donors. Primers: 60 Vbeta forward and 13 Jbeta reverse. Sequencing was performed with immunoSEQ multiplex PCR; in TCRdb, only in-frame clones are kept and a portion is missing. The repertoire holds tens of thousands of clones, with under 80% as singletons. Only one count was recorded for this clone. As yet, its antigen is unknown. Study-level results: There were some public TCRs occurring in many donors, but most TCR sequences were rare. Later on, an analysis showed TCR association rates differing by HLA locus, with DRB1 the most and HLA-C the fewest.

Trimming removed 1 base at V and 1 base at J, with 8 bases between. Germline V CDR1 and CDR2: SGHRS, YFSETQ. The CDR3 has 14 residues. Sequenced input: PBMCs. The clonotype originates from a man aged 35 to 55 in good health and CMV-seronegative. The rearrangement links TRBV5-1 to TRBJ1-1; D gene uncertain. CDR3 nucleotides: TGCGCCAGCAGCTTGCAGGTGGAGAACACTGAAGCTTTCTTT. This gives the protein CASSLQVENTEAFF.